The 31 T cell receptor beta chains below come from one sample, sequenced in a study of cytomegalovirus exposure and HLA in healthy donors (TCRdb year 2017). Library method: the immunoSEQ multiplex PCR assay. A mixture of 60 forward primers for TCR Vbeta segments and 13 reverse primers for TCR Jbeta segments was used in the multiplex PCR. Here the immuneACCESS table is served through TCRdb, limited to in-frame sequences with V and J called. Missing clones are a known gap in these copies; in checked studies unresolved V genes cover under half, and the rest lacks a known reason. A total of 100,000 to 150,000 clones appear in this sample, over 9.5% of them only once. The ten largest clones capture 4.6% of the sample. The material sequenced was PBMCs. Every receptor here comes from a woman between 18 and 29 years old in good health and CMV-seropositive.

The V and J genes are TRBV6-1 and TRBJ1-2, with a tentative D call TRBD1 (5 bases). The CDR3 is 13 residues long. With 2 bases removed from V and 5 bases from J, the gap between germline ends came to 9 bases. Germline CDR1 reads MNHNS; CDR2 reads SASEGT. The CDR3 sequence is CASSESAGYGYTF. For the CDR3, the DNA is TGTGCCAGCAGTGAATCGGCAGGGTATGGCTACACCTTC.

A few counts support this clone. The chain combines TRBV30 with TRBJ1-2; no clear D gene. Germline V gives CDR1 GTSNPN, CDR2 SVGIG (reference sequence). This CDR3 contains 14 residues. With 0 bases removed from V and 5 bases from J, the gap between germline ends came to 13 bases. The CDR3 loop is CAWSVSTASYGYTF. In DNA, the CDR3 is TGTGCCTGGAGTGTAAGCACAGCATCTTATGGCTACACCTTC.

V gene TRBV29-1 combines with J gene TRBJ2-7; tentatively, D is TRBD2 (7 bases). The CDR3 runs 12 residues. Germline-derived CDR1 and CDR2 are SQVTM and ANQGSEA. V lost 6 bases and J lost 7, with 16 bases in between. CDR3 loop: CSVLDGGLEQYF. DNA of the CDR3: TGCAGCGTGCTTGACGGGGGGCTGGAGCAGTACTTC.

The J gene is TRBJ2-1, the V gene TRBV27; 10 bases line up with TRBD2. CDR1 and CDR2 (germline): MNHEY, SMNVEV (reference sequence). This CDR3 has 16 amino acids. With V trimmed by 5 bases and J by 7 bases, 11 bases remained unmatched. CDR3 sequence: CASSPRTSGNTNEQFF. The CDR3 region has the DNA TGTGCCAGCAGTCCCCGGACTAGCGGTAATACAAATGAGCAGTTCTTC.

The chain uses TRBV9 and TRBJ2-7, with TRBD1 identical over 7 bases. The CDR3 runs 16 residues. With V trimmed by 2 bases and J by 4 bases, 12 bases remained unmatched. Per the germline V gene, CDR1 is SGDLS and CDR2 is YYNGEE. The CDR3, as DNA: TGTGCCAGCAGCGTGGGGGTCGGGACAGACTGGTACGAGCAGTACTTC. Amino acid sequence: CASSVGVGTDWYEQYF.

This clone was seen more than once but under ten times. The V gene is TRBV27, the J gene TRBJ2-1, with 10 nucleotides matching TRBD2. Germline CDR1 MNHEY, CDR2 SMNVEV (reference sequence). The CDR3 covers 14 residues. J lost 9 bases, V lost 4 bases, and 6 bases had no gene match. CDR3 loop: CASSSLAGDLEQFF. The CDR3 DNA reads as TGTGCCAGCAGTTCCCTAGCGGGAGATCTTGAGCAGTTCTTC.

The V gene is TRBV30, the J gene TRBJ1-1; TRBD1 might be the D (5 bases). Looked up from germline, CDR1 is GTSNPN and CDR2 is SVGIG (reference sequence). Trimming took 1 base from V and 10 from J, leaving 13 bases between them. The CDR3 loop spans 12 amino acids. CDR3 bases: TGTGCCTGGAGTGGGCGGGGCGGGGGAGCTTTCTTT. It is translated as CAWSGRGGGAFF.

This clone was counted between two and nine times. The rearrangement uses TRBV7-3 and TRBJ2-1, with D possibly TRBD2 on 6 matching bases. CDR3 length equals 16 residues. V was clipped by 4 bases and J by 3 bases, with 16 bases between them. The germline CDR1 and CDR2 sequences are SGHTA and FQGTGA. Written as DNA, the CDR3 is TGTGCCAGCAGCTCTAGTAGCGGCCTAGACTACAATGAGCAGTTCTTC. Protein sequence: CASSSSSGLDYNEQFF.

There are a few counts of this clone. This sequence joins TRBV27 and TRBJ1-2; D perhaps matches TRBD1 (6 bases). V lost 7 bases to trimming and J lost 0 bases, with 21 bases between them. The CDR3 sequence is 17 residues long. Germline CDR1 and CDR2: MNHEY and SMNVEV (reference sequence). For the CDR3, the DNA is TGTGCCAGCATGCTAGCTTTCCCGGGACACCCTAACTATGGCTACACCTTC. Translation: CASMLAFPGHPNYGYTF.

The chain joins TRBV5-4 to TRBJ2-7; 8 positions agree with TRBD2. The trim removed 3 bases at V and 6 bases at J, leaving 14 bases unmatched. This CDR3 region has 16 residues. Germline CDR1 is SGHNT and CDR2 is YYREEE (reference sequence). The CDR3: CASSSGGVTSATEQYF. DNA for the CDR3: TGTGCCAGCAGCTCCGGGGGGGTGACTAGTGCCACCGAGCAGTACTTC.

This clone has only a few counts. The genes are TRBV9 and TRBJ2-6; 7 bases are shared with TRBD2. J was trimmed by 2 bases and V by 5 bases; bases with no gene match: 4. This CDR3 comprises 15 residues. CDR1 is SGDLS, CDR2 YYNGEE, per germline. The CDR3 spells CASRGEGTGANVLTF. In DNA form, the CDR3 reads TGTGCCAGCAGGGGGGAGGGTACTGGGGCCAACGTCCTGACTTTC.

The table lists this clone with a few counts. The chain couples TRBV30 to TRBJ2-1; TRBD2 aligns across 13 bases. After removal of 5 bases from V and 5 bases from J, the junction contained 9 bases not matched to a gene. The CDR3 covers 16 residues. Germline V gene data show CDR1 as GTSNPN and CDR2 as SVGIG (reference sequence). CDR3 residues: CAWSPVGLAGNNEQFF. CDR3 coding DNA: TGTGCCTGGTCCCCCGTGGGACTAGCGGGAAACAATGAGCAGTTCTTC.

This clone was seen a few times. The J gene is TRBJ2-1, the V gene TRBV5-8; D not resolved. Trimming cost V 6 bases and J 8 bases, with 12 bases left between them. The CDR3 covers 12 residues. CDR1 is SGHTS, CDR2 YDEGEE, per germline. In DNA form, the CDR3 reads TGTGCCAGCACCACTACGCTCCATGAGCAGTTCTTC. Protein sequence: CASTTTLHEQFF. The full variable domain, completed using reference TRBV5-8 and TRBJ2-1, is EAGVTQSPTHLIKTRGQQATLRCSPISGHTSVYWYQQALGLGLQFLLWYDEGEERNRGNFPPRFSGRQFPNYSSELNVNALELEDSALYLCASTTTLHEQFFGPGTRLTVL.

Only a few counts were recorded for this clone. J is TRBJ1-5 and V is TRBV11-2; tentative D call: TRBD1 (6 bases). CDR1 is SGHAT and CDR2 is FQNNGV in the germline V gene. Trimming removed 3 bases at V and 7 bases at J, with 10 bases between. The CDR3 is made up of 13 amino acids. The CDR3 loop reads CASSFQGNQPQHF. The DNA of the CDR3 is TGTGCCAGCAGCTTCCAGGGGAACCAGCCCCAGCATTTT.

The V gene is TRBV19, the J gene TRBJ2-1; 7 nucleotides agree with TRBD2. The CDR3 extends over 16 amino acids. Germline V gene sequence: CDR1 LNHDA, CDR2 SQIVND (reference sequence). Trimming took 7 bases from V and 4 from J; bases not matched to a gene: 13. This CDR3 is CASTRKLAPVYNEQFF. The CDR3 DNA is TGTGCCAGTACCAGAAAACTAGCGCCGGTTTACAATGAGCAGTTCTTC.

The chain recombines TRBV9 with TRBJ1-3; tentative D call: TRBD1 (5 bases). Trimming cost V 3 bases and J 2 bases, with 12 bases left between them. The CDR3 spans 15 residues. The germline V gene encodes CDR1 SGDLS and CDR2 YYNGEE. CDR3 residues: CASSDIVGAGNTIYF. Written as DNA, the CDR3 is TGTGCCAGCAGCGACATAGTAGGGGCTGGAAACACCATATATTTT.

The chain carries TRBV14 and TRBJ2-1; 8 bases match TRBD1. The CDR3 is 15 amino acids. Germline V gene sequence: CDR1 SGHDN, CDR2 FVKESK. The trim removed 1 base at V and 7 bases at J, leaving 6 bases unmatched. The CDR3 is CASSQARTGRNEQFF. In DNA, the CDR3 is TGTGCCAGCAGCCAAGCCCGGACAGGGCGGAATGAGCAGTTCTTC.

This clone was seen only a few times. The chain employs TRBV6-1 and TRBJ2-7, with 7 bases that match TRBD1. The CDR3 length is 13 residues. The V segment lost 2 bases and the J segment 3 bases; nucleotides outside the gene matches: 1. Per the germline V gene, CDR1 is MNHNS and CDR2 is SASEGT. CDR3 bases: TGTGCCAGCAGTGAACCAGGGGGCTACGAGCAGTACTTC. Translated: CASSEPGGYEQYF.

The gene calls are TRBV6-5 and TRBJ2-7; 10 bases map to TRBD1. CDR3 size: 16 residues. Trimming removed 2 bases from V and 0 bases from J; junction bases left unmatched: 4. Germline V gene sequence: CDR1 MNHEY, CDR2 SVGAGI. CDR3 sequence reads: CASSYGGQGISYEQYF. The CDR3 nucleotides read TGTGCCAGCAGTTACGGGGGACAGGGGATCTCCTACGAGCAGTACTTC.

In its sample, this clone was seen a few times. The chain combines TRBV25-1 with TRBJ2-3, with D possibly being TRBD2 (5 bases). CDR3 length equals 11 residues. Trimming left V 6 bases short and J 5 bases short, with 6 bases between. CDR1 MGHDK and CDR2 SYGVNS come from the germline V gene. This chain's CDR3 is CASRRGDTQYF. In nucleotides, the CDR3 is TGTGCCAGCAGACGGGGAGATACGCAGTATTTT. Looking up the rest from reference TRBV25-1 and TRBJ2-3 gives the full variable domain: EADIYQTPRYLVIGTGKKITLECSQTMGHDKMYWYQQDPGMELHLIHYSYGVNSTEKGDLSSESTVSRIRTEHFPLTLESARPSHTSQYLCASRRGDTQYFGPGTRLTVL.

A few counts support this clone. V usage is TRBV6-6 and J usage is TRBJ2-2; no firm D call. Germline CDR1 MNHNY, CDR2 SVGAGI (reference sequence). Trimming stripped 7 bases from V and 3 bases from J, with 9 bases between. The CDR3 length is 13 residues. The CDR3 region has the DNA TGTGCCAGCAAGCCACGGGACACCGGGGAGCTGTTTTTT. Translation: CASKPRDTGELFF.

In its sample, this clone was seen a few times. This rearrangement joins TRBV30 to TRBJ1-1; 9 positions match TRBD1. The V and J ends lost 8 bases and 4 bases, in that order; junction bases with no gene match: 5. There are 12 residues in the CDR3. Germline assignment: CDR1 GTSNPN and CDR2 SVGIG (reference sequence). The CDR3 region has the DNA TGTGCCCTCGACAGGGGGGTCACTGAAGCTTTCTTT. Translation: CALDRGVTEAFF.

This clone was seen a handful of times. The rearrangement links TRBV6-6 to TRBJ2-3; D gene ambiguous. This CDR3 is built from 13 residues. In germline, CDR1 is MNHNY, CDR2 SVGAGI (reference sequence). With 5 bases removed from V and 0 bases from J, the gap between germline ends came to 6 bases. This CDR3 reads CASSDQSTDTQYF. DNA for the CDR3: TGTGCCAGCAGTGATCAGAGCACAGATACGCAGTATTTT.

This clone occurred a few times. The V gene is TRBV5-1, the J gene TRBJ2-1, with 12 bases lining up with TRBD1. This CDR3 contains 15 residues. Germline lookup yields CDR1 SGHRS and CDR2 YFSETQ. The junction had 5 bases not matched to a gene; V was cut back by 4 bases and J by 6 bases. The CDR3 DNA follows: TGCGCCAGCAGCGCGGGACAGGGGGCCCCCAATGAGCAGTTCTTC. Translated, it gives CASSAGQGAPNEQFF. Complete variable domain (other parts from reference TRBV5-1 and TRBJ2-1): KAGVTQTPRYLIKTRGQQVTLSCSPISGHRSVSWYQQTPGQGLQFLFEYFSETQRNKGNFPGRFSGRQFSNSRSEMNVSTLELGDSALYLCASSAGQGAPNEQFFGPGTRLTVL.

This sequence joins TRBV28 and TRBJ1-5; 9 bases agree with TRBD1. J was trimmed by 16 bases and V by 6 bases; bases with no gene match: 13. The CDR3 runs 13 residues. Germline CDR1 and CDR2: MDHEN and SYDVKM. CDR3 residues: CASSDNKQGAYHF. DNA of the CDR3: TGTGCCAGCAGCGATAATAAACAGGGGGCGTACCATTTT.

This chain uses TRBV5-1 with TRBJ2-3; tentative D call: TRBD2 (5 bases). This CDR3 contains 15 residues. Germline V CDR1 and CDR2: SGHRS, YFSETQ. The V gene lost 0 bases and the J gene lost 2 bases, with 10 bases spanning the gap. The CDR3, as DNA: TGCGCCAGCAGCTTGGCGCGGGCTTACACAGATACGCAGTATTTT. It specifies CASSLARAYTDTQYF.

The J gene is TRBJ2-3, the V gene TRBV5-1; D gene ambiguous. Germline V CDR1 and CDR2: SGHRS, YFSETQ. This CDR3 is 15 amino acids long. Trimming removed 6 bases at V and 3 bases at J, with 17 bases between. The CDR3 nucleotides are TGCGCCAGCACTACGGGTCACCTCCAAACAGATACGCAGTATTTT. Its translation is CASTTGHLQTDTQYF. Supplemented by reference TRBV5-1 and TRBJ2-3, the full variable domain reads KAGVTQTPRYLIKTRGQQVTLSCSPISGHRSVSWYQQTPGQGLQFLFEYFSETQRNKGNFPGRFSGRQFSNSRSEMNVSTLELGDSALYLCASTTGHLQTDTQYFGPGTRLTVL.

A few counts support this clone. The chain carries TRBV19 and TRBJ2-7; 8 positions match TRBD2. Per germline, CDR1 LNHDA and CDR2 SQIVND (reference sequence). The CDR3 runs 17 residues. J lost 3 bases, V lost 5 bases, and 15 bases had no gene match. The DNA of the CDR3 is TGTGCCAGTAGTCCAGCCATATTCCGGGCGGGAGGCTACGAGCAGTACTTC. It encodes CASSPAIFRAGGYEQYF.

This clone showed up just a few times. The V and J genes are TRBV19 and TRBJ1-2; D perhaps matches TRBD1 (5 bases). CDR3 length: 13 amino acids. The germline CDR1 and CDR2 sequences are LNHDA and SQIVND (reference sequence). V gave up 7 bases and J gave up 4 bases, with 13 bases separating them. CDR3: CASISGFGYGYTF. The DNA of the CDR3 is TGTGCCAGTATCTCAGGGTTTGGCTATGGCTACACCTTC.

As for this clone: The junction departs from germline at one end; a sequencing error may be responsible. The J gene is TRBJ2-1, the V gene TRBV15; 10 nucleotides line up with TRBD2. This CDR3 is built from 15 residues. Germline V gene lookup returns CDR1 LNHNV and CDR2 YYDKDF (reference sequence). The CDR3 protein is CATSTLAGGLNGQFF. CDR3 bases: TGTGCCACCAGCACCTTAGCGGGAGGCTTGAATGGGCAGTTCTTC.

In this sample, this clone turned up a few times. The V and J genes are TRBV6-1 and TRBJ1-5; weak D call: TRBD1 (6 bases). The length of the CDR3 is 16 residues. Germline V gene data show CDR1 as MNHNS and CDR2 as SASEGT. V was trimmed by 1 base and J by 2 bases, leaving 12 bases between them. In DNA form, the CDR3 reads TGTGCCAGCAGTGAAGAGGTACAGGGTGGCAATCAGCCCCAGCATTTT. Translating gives CASSEEVQGGNQPQHF.